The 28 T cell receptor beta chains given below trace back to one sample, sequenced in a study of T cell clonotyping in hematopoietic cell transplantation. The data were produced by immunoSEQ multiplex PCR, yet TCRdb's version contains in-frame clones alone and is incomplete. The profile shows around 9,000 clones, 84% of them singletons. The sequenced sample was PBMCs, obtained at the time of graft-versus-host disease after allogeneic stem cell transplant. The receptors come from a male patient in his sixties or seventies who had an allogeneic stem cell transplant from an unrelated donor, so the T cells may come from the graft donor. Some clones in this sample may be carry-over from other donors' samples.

DNA of the CDR3: TGTGCCAGCAGTTACTCCAGGGCTCAGCCCCAGCATTTT. Translating it yields CASSYSRAQPQHF. The chain links TRBV6-6 to TRBJ1-5; D possibly corresponds to TRBD1 (5 bases). Germline values: CDR1 MNHNY, CDR2 SVGAGI (reference sequence). CDR3 size: 13 residues. V lost 0 bases, J lost 6 bases, and 6 bases lay in between.

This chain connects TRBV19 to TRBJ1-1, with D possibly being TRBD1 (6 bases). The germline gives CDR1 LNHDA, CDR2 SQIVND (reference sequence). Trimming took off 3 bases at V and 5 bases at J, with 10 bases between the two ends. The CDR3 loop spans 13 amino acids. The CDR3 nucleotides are TGTGCCAGTAGTATCCGGCAGGGGACTGAAGCTTTCTTT. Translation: CASSIRQGTEAFF.

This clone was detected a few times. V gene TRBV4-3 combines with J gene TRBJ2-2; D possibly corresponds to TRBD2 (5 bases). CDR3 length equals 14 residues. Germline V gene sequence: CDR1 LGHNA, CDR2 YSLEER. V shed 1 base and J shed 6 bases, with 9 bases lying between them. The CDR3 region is CASSQGTSSGELFF. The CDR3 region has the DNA TGCGCCAGCAGCCAAGGCACTAGTTCCGGGGAGCTGTTTTTT.

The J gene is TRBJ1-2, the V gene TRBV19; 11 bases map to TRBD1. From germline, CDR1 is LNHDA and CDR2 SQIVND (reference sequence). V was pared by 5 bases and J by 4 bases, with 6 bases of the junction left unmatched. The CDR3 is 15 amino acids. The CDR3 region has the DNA TGTGCCAGTAGTGTCGGGACAGGGGGTTCCTATGGCTACACCTTC. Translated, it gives CASSVGTGGSYGYTF. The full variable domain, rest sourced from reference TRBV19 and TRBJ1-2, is DGGITQSPKYLFRKEGQNVTLSCEQNLNHDAMYWYRQDPGQGLRLIYYSQIVNDFQKGDIAEGYSVSREKKESFPLTVTSAQKNPTAFYLCASSVGTGGSYGYTFGSGTRLTVV.

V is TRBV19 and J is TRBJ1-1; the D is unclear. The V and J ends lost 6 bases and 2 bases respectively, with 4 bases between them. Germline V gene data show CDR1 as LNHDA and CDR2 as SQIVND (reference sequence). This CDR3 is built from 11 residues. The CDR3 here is CASSRNTEAFF. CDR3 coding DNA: TGTGCCAGTAGCCGTAACACTGAAGCTTTCTTT.

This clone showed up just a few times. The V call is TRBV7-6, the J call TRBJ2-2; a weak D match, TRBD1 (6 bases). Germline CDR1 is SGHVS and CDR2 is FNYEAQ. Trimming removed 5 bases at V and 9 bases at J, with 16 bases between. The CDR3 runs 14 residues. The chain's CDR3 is CASSPRGAFRELFF. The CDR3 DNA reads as TGTGCCAGCAGCCCCAGGGGAGCTTTCCGGGAGCTGTTTTTT.

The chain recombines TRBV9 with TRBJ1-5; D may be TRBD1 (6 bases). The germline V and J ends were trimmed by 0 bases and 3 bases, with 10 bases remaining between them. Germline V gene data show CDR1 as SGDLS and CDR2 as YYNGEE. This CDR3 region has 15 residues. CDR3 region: CASSVGGQYNQPQHF. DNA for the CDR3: TGTGCCAGCAGCGTAGGGGGACAATACAATCAGCCCCAGCATTTT.

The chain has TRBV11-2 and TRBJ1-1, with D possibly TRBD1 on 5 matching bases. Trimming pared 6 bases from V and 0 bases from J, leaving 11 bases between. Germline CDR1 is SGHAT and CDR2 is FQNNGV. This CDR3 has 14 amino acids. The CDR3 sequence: CASSYDRLNTEAFF. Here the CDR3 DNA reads TGTGCCAGCAGTTACGACAGACTGAACACTGAAGCTTTCTTT.

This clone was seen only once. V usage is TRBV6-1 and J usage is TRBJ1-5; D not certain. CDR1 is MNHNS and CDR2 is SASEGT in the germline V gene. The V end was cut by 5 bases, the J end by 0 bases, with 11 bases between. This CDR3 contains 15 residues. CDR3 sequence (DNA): TGTGCCAGCAGTTCAGAAGGATATAGCAATCAGCCCCAGCATTTT. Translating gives CASSSEGYSNQPQHF.

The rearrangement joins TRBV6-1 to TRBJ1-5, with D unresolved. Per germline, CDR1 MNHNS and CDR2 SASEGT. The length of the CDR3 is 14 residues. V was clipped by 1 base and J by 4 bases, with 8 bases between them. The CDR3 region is CASSEGSSNQPQHF. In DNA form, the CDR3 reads TGTGCCAGCAGTGAAGGAAGCAGTAATCAGCCCCAGCATTTT.

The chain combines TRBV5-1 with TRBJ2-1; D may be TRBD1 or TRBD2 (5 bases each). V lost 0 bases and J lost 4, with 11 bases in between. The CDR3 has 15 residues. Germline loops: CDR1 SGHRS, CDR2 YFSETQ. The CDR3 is CASSLGETAYNEQFF. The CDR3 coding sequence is TGCGCCAGCAGCTTGGGGGAGACAGCGTACAATGAGCAGTTCTTC.

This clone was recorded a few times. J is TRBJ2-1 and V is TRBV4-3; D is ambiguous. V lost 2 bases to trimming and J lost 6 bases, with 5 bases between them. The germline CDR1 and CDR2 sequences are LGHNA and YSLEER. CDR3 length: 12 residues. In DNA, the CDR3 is TGCGCCAGCAGCCAATACGCCAATGAGCAGTTCTTC. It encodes CASSQYANEQFF.

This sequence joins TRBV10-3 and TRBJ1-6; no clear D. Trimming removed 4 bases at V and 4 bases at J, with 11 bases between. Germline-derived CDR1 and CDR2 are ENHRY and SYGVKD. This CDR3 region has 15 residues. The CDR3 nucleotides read TGTGCCATCAGTGCCACGTACGGGTATAATTCACCCCTCCACTTT. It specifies CAISATYGYNSPLHF.

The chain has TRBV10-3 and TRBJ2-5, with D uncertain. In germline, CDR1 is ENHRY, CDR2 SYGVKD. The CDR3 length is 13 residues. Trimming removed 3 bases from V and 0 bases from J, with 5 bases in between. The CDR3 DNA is TGTGCCATCAGTGACATGTACCAAGAGACCCAGTACTTC. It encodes CAISDMYQETQYF.

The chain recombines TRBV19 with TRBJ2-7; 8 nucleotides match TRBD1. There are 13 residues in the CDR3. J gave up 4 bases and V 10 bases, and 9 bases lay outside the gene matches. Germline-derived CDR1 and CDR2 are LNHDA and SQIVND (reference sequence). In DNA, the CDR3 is TGTGCCACCATGGACAGGGCTTCATACGAGCAGTACTTC. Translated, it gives CATMDRASYEQYF.

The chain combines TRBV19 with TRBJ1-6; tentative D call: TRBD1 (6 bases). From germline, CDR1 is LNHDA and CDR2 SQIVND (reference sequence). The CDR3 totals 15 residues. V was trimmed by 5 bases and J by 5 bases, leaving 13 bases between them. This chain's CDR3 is CASSVDRTNNSPLHF. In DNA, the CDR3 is TGTGCCAGTAGTGTCGACAGGACCAATAATTCACCCCTCCACTTT.

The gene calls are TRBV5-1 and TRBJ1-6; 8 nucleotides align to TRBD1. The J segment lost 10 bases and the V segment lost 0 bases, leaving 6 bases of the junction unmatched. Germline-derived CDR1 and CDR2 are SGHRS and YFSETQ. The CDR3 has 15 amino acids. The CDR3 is CASSLGTGTQSPLHF. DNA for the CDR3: TGCGCCAGCAGCTTGGGGACAGGGACCCAATCACCCCTCCACTTT.

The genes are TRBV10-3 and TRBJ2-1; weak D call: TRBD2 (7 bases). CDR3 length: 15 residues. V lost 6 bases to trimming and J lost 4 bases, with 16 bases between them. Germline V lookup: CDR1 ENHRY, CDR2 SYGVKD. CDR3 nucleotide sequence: TGTGCCATCAGCCCCGGCGGGGGCCATTACAATGAGCAGTTCTTC. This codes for CAISPGGGHYNEQFF.

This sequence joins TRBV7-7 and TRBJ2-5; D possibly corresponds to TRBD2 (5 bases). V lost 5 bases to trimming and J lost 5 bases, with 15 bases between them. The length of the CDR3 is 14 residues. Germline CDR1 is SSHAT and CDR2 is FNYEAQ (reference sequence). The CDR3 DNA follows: TGTGCCAGCAGCCCCCTGGGAGTCGGGGAGACCCAGTACTTC. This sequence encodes CASSPLGVGETQYF.

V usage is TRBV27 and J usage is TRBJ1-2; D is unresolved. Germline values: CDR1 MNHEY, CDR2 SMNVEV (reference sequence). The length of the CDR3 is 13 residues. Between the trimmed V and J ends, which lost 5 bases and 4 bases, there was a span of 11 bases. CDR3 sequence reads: CASSATGPYGYTF. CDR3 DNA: TGTGCCAGCAGTGCGACCGGGCCCTATGGCTACACCTTC.

The DNA for the CDR3 is TGTGCCAGCAGTCTACAGAGCACAGATACGCAGTATTTT. Translated, it gives CASSLQSTDTQYF. The genes are TRBV6-5 and TRBJ2-3, with D unresolved. V lost 5 bases and J 0 bases, leaving 6 bases between the germline ends. Per germline, CDR1 MNHEY and CDR2 SVGAGI. The CDR3 covers 13 residues.

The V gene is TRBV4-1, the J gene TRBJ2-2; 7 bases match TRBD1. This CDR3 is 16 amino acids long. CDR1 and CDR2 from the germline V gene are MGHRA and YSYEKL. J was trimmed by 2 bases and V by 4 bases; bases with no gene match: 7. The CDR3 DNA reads TGCGCCAGCAGCCCAAACAGGGGCGCCAACACCGGGGAGCTGTTTTTT. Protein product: CASSPNRGANTGELFF.

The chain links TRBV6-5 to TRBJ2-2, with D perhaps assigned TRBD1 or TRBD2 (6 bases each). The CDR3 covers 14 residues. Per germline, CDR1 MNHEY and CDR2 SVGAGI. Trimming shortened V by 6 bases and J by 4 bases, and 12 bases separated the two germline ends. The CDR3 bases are TGTGCCAGCAGCCGGACAGCGGGCACCGGGGAGCTGTTTTTT. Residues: CASSRTAGTGELFF.

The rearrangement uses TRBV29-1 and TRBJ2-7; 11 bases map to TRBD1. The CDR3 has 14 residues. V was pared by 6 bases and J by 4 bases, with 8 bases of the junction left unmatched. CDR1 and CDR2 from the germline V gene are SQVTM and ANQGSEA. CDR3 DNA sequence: TGCAGCGTAGGAGGACAGGGGGCAAGATACGAGCAGTACTTC. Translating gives CSVGGQGARYEQYF.

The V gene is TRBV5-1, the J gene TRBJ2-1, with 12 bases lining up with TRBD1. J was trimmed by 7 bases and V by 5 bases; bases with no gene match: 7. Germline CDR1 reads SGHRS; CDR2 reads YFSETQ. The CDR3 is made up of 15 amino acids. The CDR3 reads CASSYGTGGWNEQFF. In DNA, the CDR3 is TGCGCCAGCAGTTACGGGACAGGGGGCTGGAATGAGCAGTTCTTC.

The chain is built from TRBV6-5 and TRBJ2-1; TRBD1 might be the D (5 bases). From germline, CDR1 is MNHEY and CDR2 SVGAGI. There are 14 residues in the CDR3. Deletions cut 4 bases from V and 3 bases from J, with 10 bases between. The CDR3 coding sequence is TGTGCCAGCAGTTCCCAGGACATCTACAATGAGCAGTTCTTC. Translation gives CASSSQDIYNEQFF.

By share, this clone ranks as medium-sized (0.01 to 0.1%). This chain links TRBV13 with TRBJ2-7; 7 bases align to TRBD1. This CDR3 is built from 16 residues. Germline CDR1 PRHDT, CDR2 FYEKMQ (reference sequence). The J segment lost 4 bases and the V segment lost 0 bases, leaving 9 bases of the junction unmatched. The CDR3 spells CASSLGPDRVGYEQYF. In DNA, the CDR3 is TGTGCCAGCAGCTTAGGCCCCGACAGGGTGGGGTACGAGCAGTACTTC. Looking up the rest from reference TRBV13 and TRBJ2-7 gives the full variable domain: AAGVIQSPRHLIKEKRETATLKCYPIPRHDTVYWYQQGPGQDPQFLISFYEKMQSDKGSIPDRFSAQQFSDYHSELNMSSLELGDSALYFCASSLGPDRVGYEQYFGPGTRLTVT.

The CDR3 is CASSPGRGSSTDTQYF. The CDR3 DNA reads as TGTGCCAGCAGCCCGGGGAGGGGTAGTAGCACAGATACGCAGTATTTT. The gene calls are TRBV11-3 and TRBJ2-3, with 7 bases fitting TRBD2. There are 16 residues in the CDR3. The junction had 8 bases not matched to a gene; V was cut back by 5 bases and J by 0 bases. CDR1 and CDR2 (germline): SGHNT, YENEEA.